A single sample gave rise to the 24 T cell receptor beta chains below, sequenced in a study of blood T cell repertoires in COVID-19. The assay was immunoSEQ multiplex PCR, and TCRdb's table has in-frame clones only and misses some. The table includes approximately 80,000 clones, about 85% detected once. The sequenced sample was peripheral blood. These receptors originate from a woman of 80 years or more with COVID-19, enrolled during active disease.

This clone came up once. The J gene is TRBJ2-6, the V gene TRBV11-3, with D perhaps TRBD1 (6 bases). The ends were cut back, 4 bases at V and 4 bases at J, with 11 bases in the middle. The germline CDR1 and CDR2 sequences are SGHNT and YENEEA. The CDR3 contains 15 residues. The CDR3 bases are TGTGCCAGCAGCTCAAACAGGGACGGGGCCAACGTCCTGACTTTC. Its translation is CASSSNRDGANVLTF.

V and J are TRBV3-1 (or the pseudogene TRBV3-2) and TRBJ2-1, with TRBD2 matching 10 bases. The germline gives CDR1 LGHDT, CDR2 YNNKEL (reference sequence). The CDR3 has 11 amino acids. The CDR3 spells CASGGWNEQFF. Here the CDR3 DNA reads TGTGCTAGCGGGGGGTGGAATGAGCAGTTCTTC.

CDR3 in DNA: TGTGCCAGCAGCTTAGTTAAGCCCATCTCCTACGAGCAGTACTTC. It encodes CASSLVKPISYEQYF. V and J are TRBV11-2 and TRBJ2-7; D uncertain. From germline, CDR1 is SGHAT and CDR2 FQNNGV. Deletions cut 1 base from V and 0 bases from J, with 10 bases between. The CDR3 contains 15 residues.

The chain couples TRBV7-2 to TRBJ2-7, with 12 bases aligning to TRBD2. CDR3 length equals 15 residues. Germline values: CDR1 SGHTA, CDR2 FQGNSA. Trimming removed 5 bases from V and 7 bases from J; junction bases left unmatched: 9. The CDR3 region is CASSALAGGPREQYF. In nucleotides, the CDR3 is TGTGCCAGCAGCGCTCTAGCGGGGGGGCCGCGAGAGCAGTACTTC.

The chain couples TRBV15 to TRBJ2-5, with TRBD1 as a possible D gene (5 bases). CDR1 and CDR2 (germline): LNHNV, YYDKDF (reference sequence). Deletions cut 3 bases from V and 2 bases from J, with 16 bases between. CDR3 length equals 16 residues. The CDR3 nucleotides are TGTGCCACCAGCAGTAATGGGTGGGGCATACAAGAGACCCAGTACTTC. Translation gives CATSSNGWGIQETQYF.

The chain carries TRBV27 and TRBJ2-3, with 8 positions matching TRBD1. This CDR3 contains 16 residues. Germline CDR1 reads MNHEY; CDR2 reads SMNVEV (reference sequence). V lost 5 bases to trimming and J lost 1 base; unmatched junction nucleotides: 8. The CDR3 sequence: CASSPTDRAGTDTQYF. The CDR3 region has the DNA TGTGCCAGCAGTCCTACGGACAGGGCAGGCACAGATACGCAGTATTTT.

The CDR3 region is CASSLYGIDGGYTF. The CDR3 bases are TGTGCCAGCAGCTTATACGGGATAGACGGTGGCTACACCTTC. J is TRBJ1-2 and V is TRBV7-2; D is unclear. Trimming left V 2 bases short and J 7 bases short, with 14 bases between. The CDR3 has 14 residues. The V gene's germline CDR1 is SGHTA and CDR2 FQGNSA.

The V call is TRBV5-1, the J call TRBJ2-5; TRBD2 is a possible D gene (5 bases). Deletions cut 0 bases from V and 4 bases from J, with 19 bases between. Germline V lookup: CDR1 SGHRS, CDR2 YFSETQ. This CDR3 has 17 amino acids. CDR3 coding DNA: TGCGCCAGCAGCTTGGAGGGCCCTCGGCAGCGGAGAGAGACCCAGTACTTC. Encoded protein: CASSLEGPRQRRETQYF.

Written as DNA, the CDR3 is TGTGCCAGCAGCCAACGGGGGGGTGAGGAGACCCAGTACTTC. Protein product: CASSQRGGEETQYF. This chain uses TRBV3-1 (or the pseudogene TRBV3-2) with TRBJ2-5; 8 nucleotides agree with TRBD2. Germline values: CDR1 LGHDT, CDR2 YNNKEL (reference sequence). The CDR3 has 14 residues. After removal of 2 bases from V and 5 bases from J, the junction contained 4 bases not matched to a gene.

CDR3 DNA sequence: TGTGCCAGCAGCTTAGGGCCGGGGAGCACAGATACGCAGTATTTT. This gives the protein CASSLGPGSTDTQYF. The V call is TRBV7-2, the J call TRBJ2-3; TRBD2 might be the D (5 bases). Germline CDR1 SGHTA, CDR2 FQGNSA. Trimming pared 1 base from V and 0 bases from J, leaving 8 bases between. The CDR3 runs 15 residues. Together with reference TRBV7-2 and TRBJ2-3, the CDR3 gives the full variable domain: GAGVSQSPSNKVTEKGKDVELRCDPISGHTALYWYRQSLGQGLEFLIYFQGNSAPDKSGLPSDRFSAERTGGSVSTLTIQRTQQEDSAVYLCASSLGPGSTDTQYFGPGTRLTVL.

This clone was seen a handful of times. This sequence joins TRBV6-5 and TRBJ2-7; D is perhaps TRBD1 (6 bases). CDR3 length: 14 residues. V lost 6 bases, J lost 0 bases, and 12 bases lay in between. The germline V gene encodes CDR1 MNHEY and CDR2 SVGAGI. The CDR3 sequence is CASRGTWSSYEQYF. Here the CDR3 DNA reads TGTGCCAGCAGGGGGACATGGAGCTCCTACGAGCAGTACTTC.

This rearrangement joins TRBV10-1 to TRBJ1-2, with 7 bases that match TRBD1. Germline CDR1 WNHNN, CDR2 SYGVQD (reference sequence). The CDR3 consists of 13 residues. With V trimmed by 6 bases and J by 3 bases, 4 bases remained unmatched. This CDR3 is CASREGTDYGYTF. The DNA for the CDR3 is TGCGCCAGCAGGGAAGGGACAGACTATGGCTACACCTTC.

This clone is a singleton in its sample. V is TRBV2 and J is TRBJ2-7; 11 bases match TRBD1. V trimming: 3 bases; J trimming: 3 bases; junction bases outside the gene matches: 4. The CDR3 loop spans 15 amino acids. The germline V gene has CDR1 SNHLY and CDR2 FYNNEI. The CDR3 spells CASSEAGTGGYEQYF. In nucleotides, the CDR3 is TGTGCCAGCAGTGAGGCCGGGACAGGGGGCTACGAGCAGTACTTC.

V is TRBV6-1 and J is TRBJ1-5, with unresolved D. Germline V lookup: CDR1 MNHNS, CDR2 SASEGT. Between the trimmed V and J ends, which lost 3 bases and 5 bases, there was a span of 14 bases. The CDR3 has 15 amino acids. The CDR3 reads CASSESFFGDQPQHF. The CDR3 coding sequence is TGTGCCAGCAGTGAGTCCTTTTTCGGAGATCAGCCCCAGCATTTT.

There are a few counts of this clone. This sequence joins TRBV5-1 and TRBJ2-7, with 10 nucleotides matching TRBD2. Looked up from germline, CDR1 is SGHRS and CDR2 is YFSETQ. The CDR3 sequence is 15 residues long. The J segment lost 3 bases and the V segment lost 0 bases, leaving 3 bases of the junction unmatched. The CDR3: CASSLDGTSVYEQYF. CDR3 DNA sequence: TGCGCCAGCAGCTTGGACGGGACTAGCGTCTACGAGCAGTACTTC. The full variable domain, rest sourced from reference TRBV5-1 and TRBJ2-7, is KAGVTQTPRYLIKTRGQQVTLSCSPISGHRSVSWYQQTPGQGLQFLFEYFSETQRNKGNFPGRFSGRQFSNSRSEMNVSTLELGDSALYLCASSLDGTSVYEQYFGPGTRLTVT.

V gene TRBV4-2 combines with J gene TRBJ2-5, with TRBD2 matching 15 bases. This CDR3 comprises 18 residues. Per germline, CDR1 LGHNA and CDR2 YNFKEQ. V dropped 0 bases and J dropped 5; count of bases not matched to a gene: 7. CDR3 in amino acids: CASSQDPWTSGREETQYF. For the CDR3, the DNA is TGTGCCAGCAGCCAAGACCCTTGGACTAGCGGGAGGGAGGAGACCCAGTACTTC.

CDR3 sequence (DNA): TGTGCCAGCAGGAGACAGGGGGCCAATCAGCCCCAGCATTTT. It codes for CASRRQGANQPQHF. V and J are TRBV28 and TRBJ1-5; 10 nucleotides agree with TRBD1. The CDR3 is 14 residues long. Germline lookup yields CDR1 MDHEN and CDR2 SYDVKM. Trimming removed 6 bases from V and 3 bases from J; junction bases left unmatched: 2.

The chain is built from TRBV10-3 and TRBJ1-2; no definite D call. The length of the CDR3 is 13 residues. Trimming took off 2 bases at V and 8 bases at J, with 12 bases between the two ends. Germline V lookup: CDR1 ENHRY, CDR2 SYGVKD. In DNA, the CDR3 is TGTGCCATCAGTGAGCGGGGTTCTTGGGGCTACACCTTC. Its protein is CAISERGSWGYTF.

V and J are TRBV9 and TRBJ2-5; TRBD2 might be the D (5 bases). Per the germline V gene, CDR1 is SGDLS and CDR2 is YYNGEE. Between the trimmed V and J ends, which lost 2 bases and 5 bases, there was a span of 13 bases. This CDR3 is 14 amino acids long. This CDR3 reads CASSVEEGYETQYF. In nucleotides, the CDR3 is TGTGCCAGCAGCGTTGAAGAGGGTTATGAGACCCAGTACTTC.

This clone appeared a single time. This rearrangement joins TRBV7-2 to TRBJ1-3; 12 bases map to TRBD1. This CDR3 has 16 amino acids. Germline values: CDR1 SGHTA, CDR2 FQGNSA. Germline trimming cut 4 bases from V and 7 bases from J; bases unmatched to any gene: 8. The CDR3 bases are TGTGCCAGCAGCTCCCTGGGCGGGACAGGGGGCAACACCATATATTTT. Its protein is CASSSLGGTGGNTIYF. Using reference TRBV7-2 and TRBJ1-3 for the parts outside the CDR3, the full variable domain is GAGVSQSPSNKVTEKGKDVELRCDPISGHTALYWYRQSLGQGLEFLIYFQGNSAPDKSGLPSDRFSAERTGGSVSTLTIQRTQQEDSAVYLCASSSLGGTGGNTIYFGEGSWLTVV.

A single count supports this clone. V and J are TRBV4-3 and TRBJ1-6; 9 bases are shared with TRBD1. The junction had 4 bases not matched to a gene; V was cut back by 3 bases and J by 10 bases. The germline CDR1 and CDR2 sequences are LGHNA and YSLEER. The CDR3 totals 14 residues. CDR3 in DNA: TGCGCCAGCAGCCACGGGACAGGGTACTCACCCCTCCACTTT. Amino acids: CASSHGTGYSPLHF.

The chain carries TRBV15 and TRBJ2-4; D possibly corresponds to TRBD1 (5 bases). The CDR3 has 11 residues. The germline V and J ends were trimmed by 1 base and 15 bases, with 10 bases remaining between them. The germline CDR1 and CDR2 sequences are LNHNV and YYDKDF (reference sequence). The CDR3 DNA reads TGTGCCACCAGCAGAGGGGGCGTATCGTACTTC. Translation gives CATSRGGVSYF.

This clone was picked up a small number of times. V gene TRBV24-1 combines with J gene TRBJ2-1; the match to TRBD2 covers 8 bases. J gave up 7 bases and V 2 bases, and 6 bases lay outside the gene matches. Germline CDR1 and CDR2: KGHDR and SFDVKD. This CDR3 is 15 amino acids long. The CDR3, as DNA: TGTGCCACCAGTGATTCGGGTAGCGGGAATAATGAGCAGTTCTTC. Translating gives CATSDSGSGNNEQFF.

This clone was detected once. The chain recombines TRBV5-1 with TRBJ2-3; D gene ambiguous. V was shortened by 1 base and J by 6 bases, with 6 bases between the two germline ends. The germline V gene encodes CDR1 SGHRS and CDR2 YFSETQ. This CDR3 has 12 amino acids. CDR3 coding DNA: TGCGCCAGCAGCTTGTCCGTGGATACGCAGTATTTT. Translation gives CASSLSVDTQYF. Full variable domain (remainder filled in from reference TRBV5-1 and TRBJ2-3): KAGVTQTPRYLIKTRGQQVTLSCSPISGHRSVSWYQQTPGQGLQFLFEYFSETQRNKGNFPGRFSGRQFSNSRSEMNVSTLELGDSALYLCASSLSVDTQYFGPGTRLTVL.